A selection of T cell receptor beta chains follows, all from one sample in a study of blood T cell repertoires in COVID-19. TCRdb's table, derived via immunoSEQ multiplex PCR, lists solely in-frame clones and lacks some. The sample has roughly 150,000 clones; roughly nine tenths are singletons. Sequencing was done on a sample of peripheral blood. Receptor source: a woman in her sixties with active COVID-19. Both conserved end residues are part of each CDR3. The order of the fields is CDR3 length, D gene, clone size, V gene, J gene, CDR3 protein, CDR3 DNA. A D gene is named only where the DNA matches it firmly. Rows give clone size only sometimes, using once, few, many, or a class for an expanded clone.

14,NA,NA,TRBV13,TRBJ2-1,CASSPRGTYNEQFF,TGTGCCAGCAGCCCTCGCGGGACCTACAATGAGCAGTTCTTC
14,NA,NA,TRBV30,TRBJ1-1,CAWNSGGVRTEAFF,TGTGCCTGGAACAGTGGGGGGGTCCGGACTGAAGCTTTCTTT
14,TRBD2,NA,TRBV9,TRBJ2-1,CASGPAGDPFRQFF,TGTGCCAGCGGCCCAGCGGGAGACCCCTTTCGGCAGTTCTTC
14,NA,NA,TRBV7-2,TRBJ1-6,CASSSTVGNSPLHF,TGTGCCAGCAGCTCGACAGTGGGCAATTCACCCCTCCACTTT
14,NA,few,TRBV7-9,TRBJ1-2,CASSPWGANYGYTF,TGTGCCAGCAGCCCCTGGGGAGCTAACTATGGCTACACCTTC
18,TRBD2,once,TRBV9,TRBJ2-1,CASSVAVPSGRRVNEQFF,TGTGCCAGCAGCGTAGCTGTCCCCAGCGGGAGGAGAGTCAATGAGCAGTTCTTC
12,NA,once,TRBV28,TRBJ1-6,CASSRLGSPLHF,TGTGCCAGCAGCCGACTTGGTTCACCCCTCCACTTT
14,NA,NA,TRBV3-1/TRBV3-2,TRBJ2-3,CASSQGPGADTQYF,TGTGCCAGCAGCCAAGGGCCGGGGGCAGATACGCAGTATTTT
15,TRBD1,NA,TRBV5-4,TRBJ1-2,CASSHHRGRGYGYTF,TGTGCCAGCAGCCACCACAGGGGGCGCGGCTATGGCTACACCTTC
14,NA,NA,TRBV20-1,TRBJ2-7,CSASFPLDRYEQYF,TGCAGTGCTAGTTTCCCACTAGACCGCTACGAGCAGTACTTC
14,TRBD2,NA,TRBV7-3,TRBJ2-1,CASSLTGTRGEQFF,TGTGCCAGCAGCTTAACCGGGACTAGAGGTGAGCAGTTCTTC
14,NA,NA,TRBV19,TRBJ2-5,CASSLWPFSETQYF,TGTGCCAGTAGTCTCTGGCCGTTCTCAGAGACCCAGTACTTC
18,TRBD2,NA,TRBV7-8,TRBJ2-7,CASSSHRGLAGESYEQYF,TGTGCCAGCAGCTCCCACAGGGGACTAGCGGGAGAAAGCTACGAGCAGTACTTC
14,TRBD1,NA,TRBV18,TRBJ1-1,CASSPRQGMTEAFF,TGTGCCAGCTCACCAAGACAGGGCATGACTGAAGCTTTCTTT
15,TRBD1,NA,TRBV28,TRBJ1-5,CASSTSGTGHQPQHF,TGTGCCAGCAGCACCTCCGGGACAGGGCATCAGCCCCAGCATTTT
13,NA,few,TRBV2,TRBJ1-3,CASSSGAGNTIYF,TGTGCCAGCAGCTCAGGGGCGGGAAACACCATATATTTT
14,TRBD1,NA,TRBV7-3,TRBJ2-2,CASSSRQGTRELFF,TGTGCCAGCAGCTCACGACAGGGAACTCGGGAGCTGTTTTTT
12,NA,once,TRBV2,TRBJ2-1,CASTTLPREQFF,TGTGCCAGCACAACTCTCCCCCGAGAGCAGTTCTTC
17,TRBD2,NA,TRBV7-2,TRBJ2-3,CASSWPTSGKGTDTQYF,TGTGCCAGCAGCTGGCCGACTAGCGGGAAAGGCACAGATACGCAGTATTTT
16,TRBD2,few,TRBV12-5,TRBJ2-5,CASGLGASGLQETQYF,TGTGCTAGTGGCCTAGGGGCTAGCGGGTTGCAAGAGACCCAGTACTTC
15,TRBD2,NA,TRBV11-2,TRBJ2-7,CASSFVASGAYEQYF,TGTGCCAGCAGCTTCGTTGCTAGCGGGGCCTACGAGCAGTACTTC
16,TRBD2,NA,TRBV19,TRBJ2-1,CASILRLAGGRNEQFF,TGTGCCAGTATATTAAGACTAGCGGGAGGGAGGAATGAGCAGTTCTTC
13,NA,NA,TRBV28,TRBJ2-7,CASSSTVTYEQYF,TGTGCCAGCAGCTCAACAGTCACCTACGAGCAGTACTTC
16,TRBD1,NA,TRBV28,TRBJ1-6,CASSSERTGVDSPLHF,TGTGCCAGCAGTTCCGAGCGGACAGGGGTGGATTCACCCCTCCACTTT
14,TRBD2,once,TRBV30,TRBJ2-3,CARAGEGGVYTQYF,TGTGCCCGGGCGGGAGAGGGAGGGGTGTATACGCAGTATTTT
13,NA,NA,TRBV7-2,TRBJ2-1,CASSLGLRDEQFF,TGTGCCAGCAGCTTAGGTCTGCGGGATGAGCAGTTCTTC
17,TRBD1,NA,TRBV4-2,TRBJ2-4,CASSPPRGQGTKNIQYF,TGTGCCAGCAGCCCACCACGGGGACAGGGAACCAAAAACATTCAGTACTTC
14,NA,NA,TRBV24-1,TRBJ1-5,CATSAGVGNQPQHF,TGTGCCACCAGTGCGGGGGTAGGCAATCAGCCCCAGCATTTT
18,TRBD2,once,TRBV7-2,TRBJ2-7,CASSPCRPAGGTSCEQYF,TGTGCCAGCAGCCCTTGCCGACCAGCGGGAGGGACCTCCTGCGAGCAGTACTTC
16,TRBD2,NA,TRBV7-9,TRBJ2-5,CASSMGLAGGQETQYF,TGTGCCAGCAGCATGGGACTAGCGGGAGGACAAGAGACCCAGTACTTC
17,TRBD2,few,TRBV4-2,TRBJ2-7,CASSPQQKGTTYYEQYF,TGTGCCAGCAGCCCTCAACAGAAAGGGACTACGTACTACGAGCAGTACTTC
14,TRBD1,few,TRBV3-1/TRBV3-2,TRBJ1-6,CASSRRQGASPLHF,TGTGCCAGCAGCCGTAGACAGGGGGCTTCACCCCTCCACTTT
15,TRBD1,few,TRBV2,TRBJ1-4,CASSLGQGDNEKLFF,TGTGCCAGCAGCCTCGGACAGGGGGATAATGAAAAACTGTTTTTT
14,NA,NA,TRBV29-1,TRBJ1-2,CSVLVPGLNYGYTF,TGCAGCGTGTTGGTTCCGGGTCTTAACTATGGCTACACCTTC
13,NA,NA,TRBV29-1,TRBJ2-7,CSVGDGSSYEQYF,TGCAGCGTTGGGGACGGGAGCTCCTACGAGCAGTACTTC
15,TRBD1,NA,TRBV6-4,TRBJ1-5,CASNPTGAYNQPQHF,TGTGCCAGCAACCCGACAGGGGCCTACAATCAGCCCCAGCATTTT
13,TRBD1,NA,TRBV29-1,TRBJ2-7,CSVEDPGQGEQYF,TGCAGCGTTGAAGATCCCGGACAGGGAGAGCAGTACTTC
15,TRBD2,NA,TRBV5-4,TRBJ2-3,CASSPGLAGGDTQYF,TGTGCCAGCAGCCCTGGACTAGCGGGAGGGGATACGCAGTATTTT
17,NA,NA,TRBV7-3,TRBJ2-2,CASSLTPWGRATGELFF,TGTGCCAGCAGCTTAACACCTTGGGGGCGGGCCACCGGGGAGCTGTTTTTT
15,NA,NA,TRBV14,TRBJ1-1,CASSPMGAGNTEAFF,TGTGCCAGCAGCCCAATGGGGGCCGGGAACACTGAAGCTTTCTTT
17,TRBD2,NA,TRBV3-1/TRBV3-2,TRBJ2-1,CASSPKATSGTNNEQFF,TGTGCCAGCAGCCCCAAGGCAACTAGCGGGACTAACAATGAGCAGTTCTTC
11,TRBD1,NA,TRBV2,TRBJ1-1,CASTGDTEAFF,TGTGCCAGTACAGGGGACACTGAAGCTTTCTTT
14,NA,NA,TRBV7-3,TRBJ2-7,CASSSPGPLWEQYF,TGTGCCAGCAGCTCCCCGGGTCCCCTATGGGAGCAGTACTTC
13,NA,NA,TRBV28,TRBJ1-2,CASTESRRNGYTF,TGTGCCAGCACCGAGTCGAGGAGGAATGGCTACACCTTC
14,NA,NA,TRBV6-5,TRBJ1-1,CASSLGGMNTEAFF,TGTGCCAGCAGCTTGGGGGGTATGAACACTGAAGCTTTCTTT
13,TRBD1,NA,TRBV30,TRBJ1-1,CAWSRGVNTEAFF,TGTGCCTGGAGCAGGGGGGTGAACACTGAAGCTTTCTTT
11,NA,NA,TRBV6-1,TRBJ2-7,CASSELYEQYF,TGTGCCAGCAGTGAACTCTACGAGCAGTACTTC
15,TRBD1,NA,TRBV5-4,TRBJ2-1,CASRRGPGQYNEQFF,TGTGCCAGCAGGAGAGGACCGGGACAGTACAATGAGCAGTTCTTC
17,TRBD1,NA,TRBV27,TRBJ2-5,CASSLSPPRTGMETQYF,TGTGCCAGCAGTCTCTCACCACCGCGGACAGGGATGGAGACCCAGTACTTC
14,NA,once,TRBV30,TRBJ2-7,CAWRSEGLNYEQYF,TGTGCCTGGAGATCGGAAGGACTTAACTACGAGCAGTACTTC
15,NA,NA,TRBV4-2,TRBJ2-5,CASSQGQTGQETQYF,TGTGCCAGCAGCCAAGGCCAGACAGGCCAAGAGACCCAGTACTTC
16,NA,NA,TRBV27,TRBJ2-7,CASSRQAPFPFYEQYF,TGTGCCAGCAGCCGACAGGCCCCTTTCCCATTTTACGAGCAGTACTTC
14,TRBD1,once,TRBV10-3,TRBJ1-1,CAIRGTATNTEAFF,TGTGCCATCCGGGGGACAGCGACGAACACTGAAGCTTTCTTT